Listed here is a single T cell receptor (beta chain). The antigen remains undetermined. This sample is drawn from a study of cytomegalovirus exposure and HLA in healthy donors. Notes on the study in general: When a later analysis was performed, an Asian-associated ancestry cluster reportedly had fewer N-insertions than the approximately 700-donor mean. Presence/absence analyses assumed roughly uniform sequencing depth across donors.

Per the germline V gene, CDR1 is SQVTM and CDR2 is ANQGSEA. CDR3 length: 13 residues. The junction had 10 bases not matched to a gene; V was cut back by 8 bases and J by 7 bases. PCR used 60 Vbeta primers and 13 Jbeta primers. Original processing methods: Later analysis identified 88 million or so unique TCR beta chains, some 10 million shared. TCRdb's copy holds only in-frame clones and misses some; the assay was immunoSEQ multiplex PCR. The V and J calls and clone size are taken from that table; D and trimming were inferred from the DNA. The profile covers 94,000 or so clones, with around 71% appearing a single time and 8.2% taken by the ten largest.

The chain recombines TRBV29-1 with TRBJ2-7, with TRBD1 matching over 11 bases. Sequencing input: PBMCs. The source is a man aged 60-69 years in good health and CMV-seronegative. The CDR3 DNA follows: TGCAGCTACGGACAGGGGGCTTTAGGGGAGCAGTACTTC. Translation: CSYGQGALGEQYF.